Listed here is a single TCR beta chain. Its antigen is not identified. This sample stems from a study of cytomegalovirus exposure and HLA in healthy donors. Study findings and constraints: Presence/absence analysis assumed near-uniform sequencing depth across donors. Accurate predictions that matched the HLA-A and HLA-B alleles of most subjects were reportedly made from TCR beta sequences. A later analysis, which compared TCR beta chains of equal frequency, found the HLA-associated ones more clonally expanded.

The donors comprised healthy bone marrow donors. CDR3 length equals 12 residues. The ends lost 5 bases at V and 5 bases at J; junction bases unmatched: 4. Germline V CDR1 and CDR2: GTSNPN, SVGIG (reference sequence). Vbeta (60) and Jbeta (13) primers were used in the PCR. Here immunoSEQ multiplex PCR was the method, and the copy in TCRdb shows in-frame clones only, minus some. Across about 170,000 clones, the top ten clones capture about 0.8% of the sample. The receptor comes from a woman aged 18-29 years in good health and CMV-seropositive. The specimen was PBMCs. The rearrangement links TRBV30 to TRBJ2-5; 8 bases are shared with TRBD1. CDR3 nucleotides: TGTGCCTGGGCAAGACAGGGGGAGACCCAGTACTTC. It is translated as CAWARQGETQYF.